The entry below gives a single T cell receptor beta chain sequence along with its context. This clone was picked up a small number of times. The antigen it binds to is not known. The input lacks base qualities; no much larger clone sits a single base away. The entry originates in a study of cytomegalovirus exposure and HLA in healthy donors (TCRdb year 2017). Context from the whole study: An earlier analysis of a few hundred of the donors reported about 260 Gb of sequence data and 100 million to 120 million unique TCR beta sequences obtained from about 200 million T cells. Rather than drawing on any new phenotypic data, the later analysis identified candidate immune exposures from TCR beta sequences and the way those sequences occurred across donors. Every repertoire in the discovery cohort had been generated on one and the same sequencing platform. The study aimed to test whether cataloging public T cell receptors could reveal signatures of past pathogen exposure. HLA typing included class I and class II loci at four-digit resolution. Typing coverage differed by locus: A, B, C, DRB1 and DQB1 were typed in roughly 629-630 donors, DQA1 in about 550, DPA1 in roughly 590, and DPB1 in around 440. Using immunosequencing, the study profiled T cell repertoires from 640 or so subjects and related those repertoires to cytomegalovirus serostatus. To study patterns of TCR occurrence, a later analysis re-analyzed previously published TCR beta repertoires from 666 donors and added high-resolution HLA genotyping. Around 320 gigabases of sequencing data and tens of millions of unique TCR sequences were included in an early release covering about 700 HLA-typed donors. Donor age, sex, ethnicity and CMV serostatus were compiled alongside the repertoire data. Along with the roughly 670-subject first cohort, a separate validation cohort of over a hundred different subjects was used. Because of strong linkage in the cohort, four or five DR-DQ haplotypes were treated as single units for association and clustering. The genetic ancestry cluster associated with self-reported Caucasian donors included roughly 84% of the approximately 410 genotyped donors. Genome-wide SNP genotypes for about 65% of the 666 donors were used in a later genetic analysis, which treated that subset as a discovery cohort. The study combined high-throughput TCR immunosequencing, statistical association of individual TCRs with disease status, and machine learning to predict cytomegalovirus infection status. Across approximately 400 genotyped donors of the cohort, an average of about 240,000 unique TCR beta nucleotide sequences per donor were sequenced, and roughly 20% of those sequences were non-productive. An earlier analysis of around 580 of the donors used high-throughput TCR beta sequencing to judge whether each TCR beta V gene segment behaved as functional or pseudogenic. Overall study results and their limits: The authors suggested that the approach could potentially be extended to other disease states and immunological phenotypes. In a later analysis, the rate of TCR association differed among HLA loci, with DRB1 alleles having the most associated TCRs and HLA-C alleles having the fewest. A later analysis found that HLA-associated TCR beta chains were more clonally expanded and had lower generation probabilities than equally common non-associated chains. In vitro tests confirmed that three of the cytomegalovirus-associated TCR beta chains recognize cytomegalovirus antigens. Because HLA typing was unavailable for some donors at each locus, only the typed subset was used in association tests. The only immune exposure information available for the cohort was CMV serostatus. In a later analysis, several top co-occurrence clusters were reported to appear linked to parvovirus B19, influenza, CMV and Epstein-Barr virus. In an earlier analysis of about 550 of the donors, most TCR beta V segments were observed in productive rearrangements about 87% or about 30% of the time, broadly matching IMGT annotations. V-gene and J-gene trimming of TCR beta chains was associated with a missense DCLRE1C variant in a later genetic analysis, and the association was replicated in an independent cohort. Across donors, most TCR sequences were observed very rarely, whereas some public TCRs were present in many individuals. A further reported finding was that TCR beta sequences accurately predicted the HLA-A and HLA-B alleles for most subjects in the first cohort. In this cohort, only TCR beta chains were sequenced, and detectable features were limited by the absence of alpha or paired-chain data. The classifier was reported to diagnose cytomegalovirus status with high specificity and sensitivity in both the original cohort and the validation cohort. A total of around 150 TCR beta chains were listed by the study as associated with cytomegalovirus. Compared with the roughly 710-donor mean, donors in an Asian-associated ancestry cluster had fewer N-insertions in productive TCRs, according to a later genetic analysis. Assigning TCR associations to individual alleles was difficult when HLA alleles, especially DR and DQ, strongly co-occurred. A cluster of highly shared sequence variants was judged likely to be a technical artifact of the sequencing pipeline. Linkage disequilibrium might explain the correlated functional status among segregating V segments, but an unknown experimental factor could not be excluded. The 87-base-pair reads could not distinguish some IMGT-functional V segments, including TRBV6-2 and TRBV6-3, so those segments were excluded. Specific HLA alleles were associated with 16,951 TCR beta sequences at a false discovery rate of 0.05 in a later analysis. The presence/absence analyses assumed that sequencing depth was roughly uniform across donors, and that assumption may not be true. The earlier analysis of approximately 540 of the donors excluded roughly 17 rarely observed V segments, including chromosome 9 orphons, because counts were too low. Most CMV-associated TCR beta chains appeared to be HLA-restricted in a later analysis, and the HLA associations seemed to be driven largely by CMV exposure.

Clipping removes 2 bases from V and 5 bases from J, with 10 as the unmatched junction base count. Reading from cysteine to phenylalanine, the CDR3 counts 17 amino acids. The CDR3 DNA has 51 bases and is translated from base 1. The germline V gene gives CDR1 as MNHNS and CDR2 as SASEGT. Library method: the immunoSEQ multiplex PCR assay. For the multiplex PCR, a mixture combining 60 forward primers for TCR Vbeta segments and 13 reverse primers for TCR Jbeta segments was used. A multiplex PCR assay on genomic DNA amplified the CDR3 region of rearranged TCR beta genes. Amplified TCR beta libraries were sequenced as 87-base-pair reads on the Illumina HiSeq System. The authors' analysis ran thus. Across the 500 to 700 repertoires, a later analysis counted approximately 83 million unique TCR beta chains, 8.5 million to 12 million of which were shared by at least two donors. Raw reads were error-corrected and collapsed into unique sequences by a nearest-neighbor algorithm in which closely related sequences were merged to remove PCR and sequencing errors. CDR3 sequences were aligned to IMGT reference sequences to assign V, D and J gene segments. Each retained sequence needed at least a six-nucleotide match to both a V gene segment and a J gene segment. A rearrangement was called productive if the CDR3 had no stop codons and remained in frame with V and J, and every other rearrangement was called non-productive. CDR3 was defined according to IMGT convention as the region running from the second conserved V-encoded cysteine to the conserved J-encoded phenylalanine. The earlier analysis of more than 450 of the donors excluded sequences that lacked an unambiguous match to a single V gene segment. In an earlier analysis of approximately 550 of the donors, V segments were called functional above 56.7% productive rearrangements and were called segregating when the between-donor standard deviation exceeded 5%. A statistical classification framework was developed to diagnose cytomegalovirus status using the catalog of TCR beta chain sequences. In a later analysis, TCR nucleotide sequences were compared against IMGT/GENE-DB human TR gene sequences so that V and J genes could be assigned. Using the TCRdist pipeline, a later analysis assigned CDR3 sequences along with most-parsimonious VDJ recombination scenarios. A later analysis defined each TCR beta chain by its CDR3 amino acid sequence plus V-gene family, and excluded reads lacking a unique V-gene family. A later analysis removed 500 to 600 highly shared, low-generation-probability nucleotide sequences to deal with suspected cross-contamination and a sequencing artifact. A later analysis calculated a clonal expansion index for each public chain from normalized within-repertoire ranks of inferred template counts. In a later analysis, generation probabilities were computed with a VDJ recombination model fitted to out-of-frame rearrangements, and the resulting probabilities were checked against IGoR. In a later analysis, hypergeometric tests were used to score TCR-TCR, TCR-HLA and TCR-CMV co-occurrence, with a repertoire-size bias correction applied to TCR pairs. In a later analysis, false discovery rates were estimated by permuting HLA or CMV assignments 20 times. In a later analysis, co-occurring TCRs were grouped with DBSCAN, and TCRdist sequence similarity was added when clustering was performed within HLA-allele-positive subsets. Repertoires with fewer than 30,000 or more than 120,000 public chains were left out of co-occurrence clustering, as were a handful of repertoires with anomalous nucleotide sharing. As stored in TCRdb, this immuneACCESS dataset retains in-frame rearrangements with V and J assigned. A fraction of the clones does not appear; measured against another copy, unresolved V genes explain less than half of the discrepancy, and the remainder lacks a known reason. V, J and clone size were drawn from that table, and D and trimming were deduced from the DNA. A total of approximately 79,000 clones appear in this sample, over 65% of them only once. More than 8% of the sample is in the top ten clones.

The cohort consisted of 666 healthy bone marrow donors. At the time of sampling, all cohort members were nominally healthy, though unrecorded immune exposures were likely present. The donor tested CMV seropositive and was one of the 289 seropositive cohort members. Each donor provided a peripheral blood sample, and peripheral blood mononuclear cells were used for TCR beta sequencing. The Qiagen DNeasy Blood Extraction Kit was used to extract genomic DNA from the blood cell samples. Sequencing used PBMCs. This TCR came from a middle-aged man in good health and CMV-seropositive. The V and J genes are TRBV6-1 and TRBJ2-5; the junction holds 11 bases that match TRBD2. The CDR3 corresponds to CASSENGSSGRRETQYF. The nucleotide sequence is given as TGTGCCAGCAGTGAAAATGGGTCTAGCGGGAGGAGGGAGACCCAGTACTTC.